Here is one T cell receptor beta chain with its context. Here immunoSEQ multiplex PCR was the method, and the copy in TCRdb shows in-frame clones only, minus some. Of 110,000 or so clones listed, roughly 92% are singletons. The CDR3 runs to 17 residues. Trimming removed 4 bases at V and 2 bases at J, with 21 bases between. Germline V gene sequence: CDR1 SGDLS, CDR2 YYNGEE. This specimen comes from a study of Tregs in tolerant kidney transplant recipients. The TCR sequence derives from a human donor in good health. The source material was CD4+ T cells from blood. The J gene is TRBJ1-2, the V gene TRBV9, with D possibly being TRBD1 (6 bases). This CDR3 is CASSPEWGAGLNYGYTF. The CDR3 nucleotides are TGTGCCAGCAGCCCCGAATGGGGGGCAGGATTGAACTATGGCTACACCTTC.